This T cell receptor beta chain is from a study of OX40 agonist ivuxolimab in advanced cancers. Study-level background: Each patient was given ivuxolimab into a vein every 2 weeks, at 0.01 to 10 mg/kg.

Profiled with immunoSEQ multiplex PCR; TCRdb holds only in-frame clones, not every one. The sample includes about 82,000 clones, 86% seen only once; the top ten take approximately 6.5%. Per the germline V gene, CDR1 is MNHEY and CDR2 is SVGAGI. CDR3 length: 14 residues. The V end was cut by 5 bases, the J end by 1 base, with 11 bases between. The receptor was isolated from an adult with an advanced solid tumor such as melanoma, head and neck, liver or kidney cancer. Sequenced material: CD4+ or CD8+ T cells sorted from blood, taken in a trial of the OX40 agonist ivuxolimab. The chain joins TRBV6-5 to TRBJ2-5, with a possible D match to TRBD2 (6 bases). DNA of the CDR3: TGTGCCAGCAGTCTCGGGACTTTCCAAGAGACCCAGTACTTC. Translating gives CASSLGTFQETQYF.